Listed below are T cell receptor beta chains from one sample, sequenced in a study of T cell changes during pregnancy in multiple sclerosis. Produced via immunoSEQ multiplex PCR; TCRdb's table is partial and in-frame only. In the table there are 40,000 to 45,000 clones, 80% to 95% of which are singletons. The material sequenced was CD4+ T cells from peripheral blood mononuclear cells, taken before pregnancy. These receptors were taken from a female donor with multiple sclerosis, enrolled in a pregnancy study. The CDR3 runs from the conserved cysteine through the conserved F or W. A D gene is named only where the DNA matches it firmly. Clone size appears in some rows only: once, few, many, or a class for an expanded clone.

>TRBV28|.|.|14|TRBJ2-2
CASSFYSPTGELFF
TGTGCCAGCAGTTTCTACTCTCCCACCGGGGAGCTGTTTTTT
>TRBV29-1|few|TRBD1|12|TRBJ2-7
CAGQGSSYEQYF
TGCGCGGGACAGGGGAGCTCCTACGAGCAGTACTTC
>TRBV10-3|.|TRBD2|15|TRBJ2-5
CAISELAGTQETQYF
TGTGCCATCAGTGAGCTAGCGGGGACCCAAGAGACCCAGTACTTC
>TRBV6-1|.|.|14|TRBJ2-7
CASSHNRDSGEQYF
TGTGCCAGCAGTCATAACAGGGATTCTGGCGAGCAGTACTTC
>TRBV6-5|.|.|13|TRBJ1-1
CASSRGGNTEAFF
TGTGCCAGCAGTAGAGGGGGGAACACTGAAGCTTTCTTT
>TRBV5-8|.|.|14|TRBJ1-3
CASSFGGTGNTIYF
TGTGCCAGCAGCTTCGGAGGGACTGGAAACACCATATATTTT
>TRBV2|.|.|14|TRBJ1-5
CASARDDPNQPQHF
TGTGCCAGCGCCCGGGATGACCCCAATCAGCCCCAGCATTTT
>TRBV28|.|.|17|TRBJ1-5
CASRPPLGGRSNQPQHF
TGTGCCAGCAGACCCCCGTTGGGGGGTAGATCCAATCAGCCCCAGCATTTT
>TRBV6-1|.|.|13|TRBJ2-7
CASRVFEAGEQYF
TGTGCCAGCAGGGTCTTCGAGGCGGGTGAGCAGTACTTC
>TRBV5-4|.|.|15|TRBJ1-4
CASSLGGATNEKLFF
TGTGCCAGCAGCTTGGGGGGGGCAACTAATGAAAAACTGTTTTTT
>TRBV20-1|.|.|11|TRBJ2-1
CSAWGSGEQFF
TGCAGTGCCTGGGGTAGCGGTGAGCAGTTCTTC
>TRBV11-1|.|.|14|TRBJ2-1
CASSFTGTYNEQFF
TGTGCCAGCAGCTTTACAGGGACCTACAATGAGCAGTTCTTC
>TRBV28|.|TRBD1|15|TRBJ1-5
CASSPGTASGQPQHF
TGTGCCAGCAGTCCGGGGACAGCCTCTGGGCAGCCCCAGCATTTT
>TRBV15|.|.|14|TRBJ1-5
CATSRDGHPQPQHF
TGTGCCACCAGCAGAGATGGCCACCCTCAGCCCCAGCATTTT
>TRBV7-2|.|.|14|TRBJ1-1
CASSPLGGVTEAFF
TGTGCCAGCAGCCCATTAGGGGGAGTGACTGAAGCTTTCTTT
>TRBV4-3|.|.|15|TRBJ1-6
CASSQGPGANSPLHF
TGCGCCAGCAGCCAAGGTCCAGGGGCCAATTCACCCCTCCACTTT
>TRBV28|.|.|11|TRBJ2-1
CASTNENEQFF
TGTGCCAGCACTAACGAGAATGAGCAGTTCTTC
>TRBV5-8|once|TRBD2|17|TRBJ2-2
CASSLGGLAGSYGELFF
TGTGCCAGCAGCTTGGGTGGACTAGCAGGCTCTTACGGGGAGCTGTTTTTT
>TRBV2|.|.|11|TRBJ2-7
CASKEVYEQYF
TGTGCCAGCAAAGAGGTCTACGAGCAGTACTTC
>TRBV11-2|.|TRBD2|15|TRBJ2-7
CASSPPGGLSYEQYF
TGTGCCAGCAGCCCCCCGGGGGGTCTCTCCTACGAGCAGTACTTC
>TRBV2|.|.|14|TRBJ2-3
CASSVEASTDTQYF
TGTGCCAGCAGTGTAGAGGCTAGCACAGATACGCAGTATTTT
>TRBV6-5|.|.|14|TRBJ1-1
CASSRSRVNTEAFF
TGTGCCAGCAGTCGTTCGAGGGTGAACACTGAAGCTTTCTTT
>TRBV28|.|TRBD1|14|TRBJ2-1
CASSRQGAYNEQFF
TGTGCCAGCAGTCGACAGGGGGCCTACAATGAGCAGTTCTTC
>TRBV9|.|.|12|TRBJ1-2
CASSVDREGYTF
TGTGCCAGCAGCGTAGACAGGGAAGGCTACACCTTC
>TRBV6-4|.|TRBD1|13|TRBJ1-1
CASSDSQGAEAFF
TGTGCCAGCAGTGACTCGCAGGGGGCTGAAGCTTTCTTT
>TRBV19|few|TRBD1|16|TRBJ2-6
CASSEQGPPGANVLTF
TGTGCCAGCAGTGAACAGGGGCCCCCTGGGGCCAACGTCCTGACTTTC
>TRBV11-2|.|.|15|TRBJ2-4
CASSTRAEAKNIQYF
TGTGCCAGCAGCACCCGTGCGGAGGCCAAAAACATTCAGTACTTC
>TRBV5-1|.|.|15|TRBJ2-2
CASSPGIVSTGELFF
TGCGCCAGCAGCCCCGGGATTGTTAGTACCGGGGAGCTGTTTTTT
>TRBV9|.|TRBD2|17|TRBJ2-5
CASSVGLAGVGQETQYF
TGTGCCAGCAGCGTCGGACTAGCGGGGGTCGGGCAAGAGACCCAGTACTTC
>TRBV4-3|once|.|13|TRBJ1-2
CASSRGPTLGYTF
TGCGCCAGCAGCCGTGGGCCCACCCTTGGCTACACCTTC
>TRBV4-3|.|.|17|TRBJ2-3
CASSQDWASSRQDTQYF
TGCGCCAGCAGCCAAGATTGGGCTAGCTCTAGGCAAGATACGCAGTATTTT
>TRBV7-2|.|.|13|TRBJ1-5
CASSLRPNQPQHF
TGTGCCAGCAGCTTGAGGCCCAATCAGCCCCAGCATTTT
>TRBV18|.|TRBD2|16|TRBJ2-1
CASSPSLAGAANEQFF
TGTGCCAGCTCACCCTCACTAGCGGGAGCTGCGAATGAGCAGTTCTTC
>TRBV15|.|.|15|TRBJ2-1
CATRKDQASPNEQFF
TGTGCCACCAGGAAAGACCAGGCCAGTCCCAATGAGCAGTTCTTC
>TRBV9|.|TRBD2|16|TRBJ2-1
CASSVYSGLRDEEQFF
TGTGCCAGCAGCGTTTATTCGGGACTACGGGATGAGGAGCAGTTCTTC
>TRBV29-1|.|.|13|TRBJ1-1
CSAEKDLNTEAFF
TGCAGCGCGGAAAAGGACTTGAACACTGAAGCTTTCTTT
>TRBV7-2|.|TRBD2|15|TRBJ2-1
CASSVLAGGPHEQFF
TGTGCCAGCAGCGTTCTAGCGGGGGGCCCCCATGAGCAGTTCTTC
>TRBV2|.|TRBD1|15|TRBJ1-5
CASSDRTGGNQPQHF
TGTGCCAGCAGTGATAGGACAGGGGGCAATCAGCCCCAGCATTTT
>TRBV5-4|.|TRBD2|15|TRBJ2-5
CASSEGLIQQETQYF
TGTGCCAGCAGCGAGGGACTAATCCAACAAGAGACCCAGTACTTC
>TRBV19|.|TRBD1|15|TRBJ1-2
CASSGDRGYGEGYTF
TGTGCCAGTAGTGGGGACAGGGGGTACGGCGAGGGCTACACCTTC
>TRBV10-3|.|TRBD2|15|TRBJ2-7
CAIRPTSGGHYEQYF
TGTGCCATCAGACCGACTAGCGGGGGGCACTACGAGCAGTACTTC
>TRBV28|.|TRBD2|15|TRBJ2-7
CASSPFRTSGNEQYF
TGTGCCAGCAGTCCCTTTCGGACTAGCGGTAACGAGCAGTACTTC
>TRBV4-2|.|.|16|TRBJ1-5
CASSQEGQGSNQPQHF
TGTGCCAGCAGCCAAGAGGGCCAGGGTAGCAATCAGCCCCAGCATTTT
>TRBV5-1|once|TRBD2|15|TRBJ2-1
CASSLLAGVYNEQFF
TGCGCCAGCAGTTTGCTAGCGGGAGTGTACAATGAGCAGTTCTTC
>TRBV6-1|.|.|11|TRBJ1-1
CASVLYTEAFF
TGTGCCAGCGTACTTTACACTGAAGCTTTCTTT
>TRBV7-8|.|TRBD1|15|TRBJ2-7
CASSRGTGKNYEQYF
TGTGCCAGCAGCCGAGGGACAGGGAAGAACTACGAGCAGTACTTC
>TRBV18|.|TRBD1|14|TRBJ1-1
CASSPRQGDTEAFF
TGTGCCAGCTCACCACGACAGGGGGACACTGAAGCTTTCTTT
>TRBV19|few|TRBD2|13|TRBJ2-1
CASSTGRAGEQFF
TGTGCCAGTAGTACCGGGAGGGCCGGGGAGCAGTTCTTC
>TRBV19|.|TRBD1|15|TRBJ2-2
CASSPGQTNTGELFF
TGTGCCAGTAGTCCGGGACAGACGAACACCGGGGAGCTGTTTTTT
>TRBV30|.|.|12|TRBJ1-5
CAWGGGNQPQHF
TGTGCCTGGGGGGGCGGCAATCAGCCCCAGCATTTT
>TRBV14|.|.|13|TRBJ1-2
CASSPRRGYGYTF
TGTGCCAGCAGTCCTAGGCGGGGCTATGGCTACACCTTC
>TRBV2|.|TRBD1|14|TRBJ1-1
CASRRQGRNTEAFF
TGTGCCAGCAGGAGACAGGGGAGGAACACTGAAGCTTTCTTT
>TRBV7-9|.|TRBD1|14|TRBJ2-3
CASSIQGAHDTQYF
TGTGCCAGCAGTATACAGGGGGCGCACGATACGCAGTATTTT
>TRBV18|once|TRBD1|15|TRBJ1-6
CASSPGTGGASPLHF
TGTGCCAGCTCACCGGGGACAGGGGGGGCCTCACCCCTCCACTTT
>TRBV10-3|.|TRBD2|16|TRBJ2-1
CAISEKLAGAYNEQFF
TGTGCCATCAGTGAGAAACTAGCGGGCGCCTACAATGAGCAGTTCTTC